This T cell receptor (beta chain) was sequenced during a study of shared clonotypes between healthy human individuals. General study points: Generation probabilities of non-shared clonotypes were lower (relative to those shared by all four donors).

Study processing details: Filtering differed since immunoSEQ provided only junctions, with no quality scores. The data were produced by immunoSEQ multiplex PCR, yet TCRdb's version contains in-frame clones alone and is incomplete. D and trimming were read from the DNA, whereas the V and J calls and clone size are those reported in that table. The sample shows 2 million to 3 million clones, 80% to 95% of them seen only once. Concerning this clone: Its antigen is not known.

V gave up 2 bases and J gave up 1 base, with 12 bases separating them. This CDR3 is built from 16 residues. Germline values: CDR1 MNHNY, CDR2 SVGAGI (reference sequence). The chain carries TRBV6-6 and TRBJ2-1; D remains unclear. This receptor was obtained from a man younger than 35 in good health. Some clones in this sample may be carry-over from other donors' samples. Material for sequencing was naive CD4+ T cells from PBMCs. Subset indicated: CD45RA+ positively selected. CDR3 DNA: TGTGCCAGCAGTTACGGCGGCCCTAGATCCTACAATGAGCAGTTCTTC. This encodes CASSYGGPRSYNEQFF.